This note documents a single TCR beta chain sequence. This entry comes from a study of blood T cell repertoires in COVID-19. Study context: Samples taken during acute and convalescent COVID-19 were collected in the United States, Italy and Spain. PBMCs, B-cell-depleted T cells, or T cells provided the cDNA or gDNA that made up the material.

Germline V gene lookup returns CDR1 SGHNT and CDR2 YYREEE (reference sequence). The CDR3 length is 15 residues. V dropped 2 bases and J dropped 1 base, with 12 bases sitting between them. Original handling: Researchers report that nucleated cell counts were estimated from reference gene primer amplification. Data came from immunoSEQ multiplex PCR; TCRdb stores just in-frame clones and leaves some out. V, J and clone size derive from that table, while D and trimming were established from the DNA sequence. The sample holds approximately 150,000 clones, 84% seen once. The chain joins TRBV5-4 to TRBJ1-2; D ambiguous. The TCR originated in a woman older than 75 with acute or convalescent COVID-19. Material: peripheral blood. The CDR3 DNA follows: TGTGCCAGCAGCTTAGATTCGAGGAGTAACTATGGCTACACCTTC. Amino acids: CASSLDSRSNYGYTF.